This passage covers 31 T cell receptor beta chains from one sample sequenced in a study of CD8 T cells in ankylosing spondylitis. Points from the study as a whole: Blood of patients with ankylosing spondylitis appeared to be characterized by a TCR beta motif of seven or eight highly homologous variants.

These receptors' targets are unknown. Using its own MiXCR run on the 5' RACE reads, TCRdb lists one record per CDR3 protein. The repertoire holds a few hundred thousand distinct CDR3 sequences, with about 22% as singletons. The sequenced sample was blood, either unsorted or a sorted T cell fraction (not recorded which). These receptors were taken from a male donor with ankylosing spondylitis.

The rearrangement uses TRBV20-1 and TRBJ2-1; TRBD1 or TRBD2 may be the D gene (5 bases each). Trimming stripped 8 bases from V and 4 bases from J, with 12 bases between. CDR1 and CDR2 (germline): DFQATT, SNEGSKA (reference sequence). CDR3 size: 12 residues. The chain's CDR3 is CSSGPLYNEQFF. The CDR3 DNA reads TGCAGTTCGGGGCCCCTATACAATGAGCAGTTCTTC.

This clonotype showed up just a few times. This sequence joins TRBV18 and TRBJ2-7; D is unclear. This CDR3 contains 12 residues. Trimming removed 6 bases at V and 5 bases at J, with 11 bases between. Germline lookup yields CDR1 KGHSH and CDR2 LQKENI. CDR3 sequence (DNA): TGTGCCAGCTCTAGAGCTCCCCACGAGCAGTACTTC. This codes for CASSRAPHEQYF.

This clonotype was seen more than once but under ten times. V gene TRBV15 combines with J gene TRBJ1-2; possibly TRBD1 for D (6 bases). The CDR3 runs to 14 residues. With 1 base removed from V and 3 bases from J, the gap between germline ends came to 9 bases. Germline assignment: CDR1 LNHNV and CDR2 YYDKDF (reference sequence). In DNA, the CDR3 is TGTGCCACCAGCAGAGGGGGGCTGGACTATGGCTACACCTTC. It yields the protein CATSRGGLDYGYTF.

The chain has TRBV2 and TRBJ2-7; a weak D match, TRBD2 (5 bases). The CDR3 consists of 14 residues. The germline gives CDR1 SNHLY, CDR2 FYNNEI. The V end lost 3 bases, the J end lost 3 bases, and 12 bases lay between the germline ends. The CDR3: CASSDRGSLYEQYF. The CDR3 nucleotides are TGTGCCAGCAGTGATAGAGGGAGTCTCTACGAGCAGTACTTC.

In this sample, this clonotype turned up once. This rearrangement joins TRBV20-1 to TRBJ2-3, with D possibly TRBD1 on 6 matching bases. V lost 3 bases to trimming and J lost 11 bases, with 27 bases between them. Germline CDR1 DFQATT, CDR2 SNEGSKA (reference sequence). The CDR3 totals 16 residues. CDR3 coding DNA: TGCAGTGCTAGTCGTACAGGGATAAGGATGGAACATGGGCAGTATTTT. Its protein product is CSASRTGIRMEHGQYF.

This clonotype was found a few times. The chain uses TRBV6-5 and TRBJ2-7; 10 bases map to TRBD2. Germline-derived CDR1 and CDR2 are MNHEY and SVGAGI. The J segment lost 7 bases and the V segment lost 5 bases, leaving 17 bases of the junction unmatched. This CDR3 region has 17 residues. CDR3 region: CASSNRVSLAGVWEQYF. The DNA for the CDR3 is TGTGCCAGCAGTAACAGAGTATCGCTAGCGGGGGTTTGGGAGCAGTACTTC.

The CDR3 loop is CASSFRVLAKNIQYF. The DNA for the CDR3 is TGTGCCAGCAGTTTCAGGGTCCTAGCCAAAAACATTCAGTACTTC. J is TRBJ2-4 and V is TRBV6-5, with D perhaps matching TRBD1 (5 bases). This CDR3 spans 15 amino acids. V was pared by 4 bases and J by 0 bases, with 10 bases between. CDR1 is MNHEY and CDR2 is SVGAGI in the germline V gene.

This clonotype occurred a few times. CDR3 coding DNA: TGCAGTGCTAGGACAACCCGGGACAGGAAGACCGCGAACACCGGGGAGCTGTTTTTT. This encodes CSARTTRDRKTANTGELFF. This chain links TRBV20-1 with TRBJ2-2; 8 nucleotides agree with TRBD1. The CDR3 loop spans 19 amino acids. Germline CDR1 DFQATT, CDR2 SNEGSKA (reference sequence). The junction had 15 bases not matched to a gene; V was cut back by 3 bases and J by 0 bases.

This clonotype occurred a few times. The rearrangement links TRBV6-2 or TRBV6-3 to TRBJ2-4; no definite D call. Trimming took 4 bases from V and 6 from J, leaving 4 bases between them. Germline values: CDR1 MNHEY, CDR2 SVGEGT. This CDR3 spans 11 amino acids. The CDR3 loop reads CASSSRNIQYF. The CDR3 DNA is TGTGCCAGCAGTTCACGAAACATTCAGTACTTC.

The CDR3 DNA reads TGTGCCACCCAGGACAGGGGAGTAAATAGTTCACCCCTCCACTTT. It encodes CATQDRGVNSSPLHF. The gene calls are TRBV6-1 and TRBJ1-6; 9 bases are shared with TRBD1. The CDR3 spans 15 residues. Germline CDR1 reads MNHNS; CDR2 reads SASEGT. The V and J ends lost 10 bases and 9 bases, in that order; junction bases with no gene match: 13.

The chain joins TRBV10-3 to TRBJ1-1; 9 bases line up with TRBD1. V gave up 9 bases and J gave up 3 bases; unmatched junction bases: 5. CDR1 is ENHRY and CDR2 is SYGVKD in the germline V gene. CDR3 size: 13 residues. CDR3 in amino acids: CAMKGQGHTEAFF. The CDR3 region has the DNA TGTGCCATGAAAGGACAGGGGCACACTGAAGCTTTCTTT.

This clonotype has only a few counts. The chain combines TRBV18 with TRBJ2-3; D is perhaps TRBD2 (6 bases). V was cut by 4 bases and J by 2 bases, with 16 bases left in between. In germline, CDR1 is KGHSH, CDR2 LQKENI. The CDR3 is 16 amino acids. The CDR3 is CASSLVISGVTDTQYF. DNA for the CDR3: TGTGCCAGCTCACTAGTAATCTCGGGAGTCACAGATACGCAGTATTTT.

The chain joins TRBV27 to TRBJ2-3; the D gene is possibly TRBD1 (5 bases). The CDR3 has 12 residues. V shed 5 bases and J shed 2 bases, with 5 bases lying between them. Germline CDR1 is MNHEY and CDR2 is SMNVEV (reference sequence). The CDR3 reads CASSGATDTQYF. CDR3 nucleotide sequence: TGTGCCAGCAGTGGGGCCACAGATACGCAGTATTTT.

This clonotype was counted between two and nine times. This chain connects TRBV20-1 to TRBJ2-1; a weak D match, TRBD2 (6 bases). Germline V gene sequence: CDR1 DFQATT, CDR2 SNEGSKA (reference sequence). Trimming took 0 bases from V and 3 from J, leaving 12 bases between them. This CDR3 is built from 15 residues. The CDR3 reads CSARDRRAHYNEQFF. The CDR3 nucleotides are TGCAGTGCTAGAGATCGGAGGGCCCACTACAATGAGCAGTTCTTC.

The chain carries TRBV10-2 and TRBJ1-4; tentative D call: TRBD1 (5 bases). Germline CDR1 and CDR2: WSHSY and SAAADI. Trimming stripped 4 bases from V and 6 bases from J, with 15 bases between. This CDR3 has 15 residues. The DNA for the CDR3 is TGCGCCAGCAGTGTTGAAAGGGGCGCAGATGAAAAACTGTTTTTT. It codes for CASSVERGADEKLFF.

This sequence joins TRBV7-3 and TRBJ2-5; 13 nucleotides align to TRBD2. Germline values: CDR1 SGHTA, CDR2 FQGTGA. The V and J ends lost 2 bases and 0 bases, in that order; junction bases with no gene match: 6. The CDR3 extends over 18 amino acids. The CDR3: CASSLLGLAGAYQETQYF. The CDR3 region has the DNA TGTGCCAGCAGCTTACTCGGACTAGCGGGGGCTTACCAAGAGACCCAGTACTTC. Using reference TRBV7-3 and TRBJ2-5 for the parts outside the CDR3, the full variable domain is GAGVSQTPSNKVTEKGKYVELRCDPISGHTALYWYRQSLGQGPEFLIYFQGTGAADDSGLPNDRFFAVRPEGSVSTLKIQRTERGDSAVYLCASSLLGLAGAYQETQYFGPGTRLLVL.

V is TRBV6-5 and J is TRBJ2-1, with 15 bases fitting TRBD2. V trimming: 0 bases; J trimming: 9 bases; junction bases outside the gene matches: 3. Germline V gene sequence: CDR1 MNHEY, CDR2 SVGAGI. The CDR3 consists of 16 residues. DNA for the CDR3: TGTGCCAGCAGTTACTCCGGGACTAGCGGGAGGTCTGAGCAGTTCTTC. Its protein is CASSYSGTSGRSEQFF.

This clonotype showed up just a few times. The chain has TRBV25-1 and TRBJ1-2; 8 bases align to TRBD1. From germline, CDR1 is MGHDK and CDR2 SYGVNS. The CDR3 is 14 residues long. V lost 3 bases to trimming and J lost 4 bases; unmatched junction nucleotides: 4. The CDR3 reads CASSDVTGVYGYTF. The CDR3 DNA reads as TGTGCCAGCAGTGACGTGACAGGGGTCTATGGCTACACCTTC.

This chain links TRBV7-3 with TRBJ1-1; D is undetermined. This CDR3 comprises 13 residues. Germline CDR1 SGHTA, CDR2 FQGTGA. Trimming stripped 2 bases from V and 2 bases from J, with 6 bases between. The CDR3 nucleotides read TGTGCCAGCAGCTTATTCCCAAACACTGAAGCTTTCTTT. Protein sequence: CASSLFPNTEAFF. The full variable domain, its missing parts supplied by reference TRBV7-3 and TRBJ1-1, is GAGVSQTPSNKVTEKGKYVELRCDPISGHTALYWYRQSLGQGPEFLIYFQGTGAADDSGLPNDRFFAVRPEGSVSTLKIQRTERGDSAVYLCASSLFPNTEAFFGQGTRLTVV.

This chain joins TRBV5-1 and TRBJ2-5; D possibly corresponds to TRBD1 (6 bases). Trimming shortened V by 4 bases and J by 4 bases, and 20 bases separated the two germline ends. The CDR3 sequence is 16 residues long. Per the germline V gene, CDR1 is SGHRS and CDR2 is YFSETQ. CDR3 coding DNA: TGCGCCAGCAGCCAGACTACGGGACAAGGAACAGAGACCCAGTACTTC. It translates to CASSQTTGQGTETQYF.

This clonotype was observed a few times. The chain links TRBV11-2 to TRBJ1-1; TRBD1 is a possible D gene (5 bases). Germline CDR1 is SGHAT and CDR2 is FQNNGV. The CDR3 is made up of 14 amino acids. V lost 3 bases and J 1 base, leaving 9 bases between the germline ends. CDR3 in amino acids: CASSLYGGNTEAFF. Written as DNA, the CDR3 is TGTGCCAGCAGCTTGTACGGGGGGAACACTGAAGCTTTCTTT.

The sample holds a few counts of this clonotype. The genes are TRBV19 and TRBJ2-7; D not certain. V lost 3 bases to trimming and J lost 0 bases, with 9 bases between them. The CDR3 contains 14 residues. CDR1 and CDR2 (germline): LNHDA, SQIVND (reference sequence). Here the CDR3 DNA reads TGTGCCAGTAGTATCTCGGCAGTCTCCTACGAGCAGTACTTC. It yields the protein CASSISAVSYEQYF.

The table lists this clonotype with a few counts. This rearrangement joins TRBV4-2 to TRBJ2-7, with 10 bases aligning to TRBD2. Losses at the gene ends were 0 bases for V and 4 bases for J; bases not matched to a gene: 3. Germline CDR1 and CDR2: LGHNA and YNFKEQ. This CDR3 has 15 residues. CDR3 bases: TGTGCCAGCAGCCAAGATACTAGCGGGAAATACGAGCAGTACTTC. It translates to CASSQDTSGKYEQYF.

The chain uses TRBV5-1 and TRBJ2-3; 8 nucleotides match TRBD2. Trimming at V came to 0 bases and at J to 2 bases, leaving 5 bases not matched to a gene. CDR1 and CDR2 (germline): SGHRS, YFSETQ. The CDR3 is 16 residues long. The DNA of the CDR3 is TGCGCCAGCAGCTTGGCTACTAGCGGCCCCACAGATACGCAGTATTTT. Protein: CASSLATSGPTDTQYF.

The V call is TRBV6-5, the J call TRBJ2-7; 7 positions match TRBD1. The CDR3 runs to 12 residues. CDR1 is MNHEY and CDR2 is SVGAGI in the germline V gene. V dropped 10 bases and J dropped 2; count of bases not matched to a gene: 5. The CDR3 protein is CATHDRAYEQYF. The CDR3 coding sequence is TGTGCCACCCACGACAGGGCCTACGAGCAGTACTTC.

V and J are TRBV10-3 and TRBJ2-2, with 7 nucleotides matching TRBD2. CDR3 length equals 13 residues. Germline V lookup: CDR1 ENHRY, CDR2 SYGVKD. V was pared by 7 bases and J by 4 bases, with 3 bases of the junction left unmatched. The CDR3 coding sequence is TGTGCCATCACGCGGGAGCGCACCGGGGAGCTGTTTTTT. Its translation is CAITRERTGELFF.

This chain uses TRBV5-1 with TRBJ2-7; TRBD2 aligns across 12 bases. The CDR3 has 15 residues. After removal of 2 bases from V and 6 bases from J, the junction contained 6 bases not matched to a gene. Germline V gene data show CDR1 as SGHRS and CDR2 as YFSETQ. CDR3 coding DNA: TGCGCCAGCAGCTTCCGACTAGCGGGAGTGCTCGAGCAGTACTTC. It yields the protein CASSFRLAGVLEQYF.

The sample holds a few counts of this clonotype. This chain uses TRBV4-1 with TRBJ2-1; no definite D call. Trimming cost V 1 base and J 3 bases, with 16 bases left between them. Germline CDR1 is MGHRA and CDR2 is YSYEKL. CDR3 length equals 17 residues. The CDR3 here is CASSQGWAIRLYNEQFF. The CDR3 DNA is TGCGCCAGCAGCCAAGGATGGGCTATCCGGCTCTACAATGAGCAGTTCTTC.

The chain has TRBV5-1 and TRBJ2-7; the match to TRBD1 covers 7 bases. This CDR3 contains 14 residues. Germline loops: CDR1 SGHRS, CDR2 YFSETQ. J was trimmed by 4 bases and V by 2 bases; bases with no gene match: 6. The CDR3 reads CASSLRDRNYEQYF. In DNA form, the CDR3 reads TGCGCCAGCAGCTTACGGGACAGAAATTACGAGCAGTACTTC.

As regards this clonotype: The junction departs from the called germline gene at one end, perhaps through a read error. This chain joins TRBV3-1 and TRBJ2-5; no clear D. This CDR3 contains 14 residues. CDR1 and CDR2 (germline): LGHDT, YNNKEL (reference sequence). The CDR3 spells CASSQGSEQENQYF. CDR3 DNA sequence: TGTGCCAGCAGCCAAGGGTCTGAGCAAGAGAACCAGTACTTC.

This clonotype was detected many times. One junction end does not reproduce the germline sequence, and a read error may be involved. This chain connects TRBV5-1 to TRBJ2-3; the D gene is possibly TRBD2 (7 bases). Germline V gene sequence: CDR1 SGHRS, CDR2 YFSETQ. CDR3 size: 14 residues. CDR3 nucleotide sequence: TGTGCCAGCAGTTTAGGGGGGGGCGCAGATACGCAGTATTTT. Translating gives CASSLGGGADTQYF.